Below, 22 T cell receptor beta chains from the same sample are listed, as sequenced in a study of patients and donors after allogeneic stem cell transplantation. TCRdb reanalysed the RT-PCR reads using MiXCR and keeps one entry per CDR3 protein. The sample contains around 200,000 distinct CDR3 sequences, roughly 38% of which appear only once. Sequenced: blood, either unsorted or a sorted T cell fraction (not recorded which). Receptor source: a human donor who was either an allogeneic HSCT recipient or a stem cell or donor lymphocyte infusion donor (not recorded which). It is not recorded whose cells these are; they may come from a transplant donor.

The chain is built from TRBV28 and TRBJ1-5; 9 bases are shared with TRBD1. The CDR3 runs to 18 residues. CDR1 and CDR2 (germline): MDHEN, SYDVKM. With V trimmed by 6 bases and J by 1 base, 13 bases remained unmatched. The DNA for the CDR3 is TGTGCCAGCAGCACACGAGACAGGGGGGAGTGGAGCAATCAGCCCCAGCATTTT. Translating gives CASSTRDRGEWSNQPQHF. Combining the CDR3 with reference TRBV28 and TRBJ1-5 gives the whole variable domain DVKVTQSSRYLVKRTGEKVFLECVQDMDHENMFWYRQDPGLGLRLIYFSYDVKMKEKGDIPEGYSVSREKKERFSLILESASTNQTSMYLCASSTRDRGEWSNQPQHFGDGTRLSIL.

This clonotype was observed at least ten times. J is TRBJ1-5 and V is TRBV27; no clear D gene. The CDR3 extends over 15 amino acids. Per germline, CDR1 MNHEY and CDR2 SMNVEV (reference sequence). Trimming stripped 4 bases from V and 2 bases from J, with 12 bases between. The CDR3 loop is CASSWRQRGNQPQHF. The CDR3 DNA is TGTGCCAGCAGTTGGCGGCAACGGGGCAATCAGCCCCAGCATTTT.

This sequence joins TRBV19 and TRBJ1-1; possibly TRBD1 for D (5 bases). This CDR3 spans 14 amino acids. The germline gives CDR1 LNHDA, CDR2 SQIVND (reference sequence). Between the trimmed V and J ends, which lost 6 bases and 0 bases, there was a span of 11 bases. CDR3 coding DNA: TGTGCCAGTAGGTCTGAGGGGTTGAACACTGAAGCTTTCTTT. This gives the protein CASRSEGLNTEAFF.

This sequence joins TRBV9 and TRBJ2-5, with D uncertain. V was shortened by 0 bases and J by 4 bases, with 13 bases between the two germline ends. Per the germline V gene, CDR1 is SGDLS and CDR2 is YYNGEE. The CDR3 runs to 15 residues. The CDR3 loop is CASSVAPGRRETQYF. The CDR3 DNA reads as TGTGCCAGCAGCGTAGCTCCGGGTCGGCGAGAGACCCAGTACTTC.

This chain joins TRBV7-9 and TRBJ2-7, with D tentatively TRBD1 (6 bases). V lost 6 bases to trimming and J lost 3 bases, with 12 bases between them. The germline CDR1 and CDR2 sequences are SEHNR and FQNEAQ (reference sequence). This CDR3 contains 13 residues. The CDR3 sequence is CASSFGQYYEQYF. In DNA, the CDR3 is TGTGCCAGCAGTTTCGGACAGTACTACGAGCAGTACTTC.

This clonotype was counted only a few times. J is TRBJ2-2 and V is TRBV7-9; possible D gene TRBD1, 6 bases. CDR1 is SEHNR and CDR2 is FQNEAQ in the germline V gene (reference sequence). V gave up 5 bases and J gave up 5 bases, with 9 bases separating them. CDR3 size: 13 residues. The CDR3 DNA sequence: TGTGCCAGCAGCGCTACAGGGACCGGGGAGCTGTTTTTT. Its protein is CASSATGTGELFF. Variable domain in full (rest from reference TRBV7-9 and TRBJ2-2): DTGVSQNPRHKITKRGQNVTFRCDPISEHNRLYWYRQTLGQGPEFLTYFQNEAQLEKSRLLSDRFSAERPKGSFSTLEIQRTEQGDSAMYLCASSATGTGELFFGEGSRLTVL.

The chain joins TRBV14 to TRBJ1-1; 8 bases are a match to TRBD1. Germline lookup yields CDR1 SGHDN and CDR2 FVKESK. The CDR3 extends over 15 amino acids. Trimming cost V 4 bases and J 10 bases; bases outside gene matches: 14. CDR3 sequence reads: CASSPNPGGGFGAFF. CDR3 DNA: TGTGCCAGCAGCCCAAACCCAGGGGGCGGATTCGGAGCTTTCTTT.

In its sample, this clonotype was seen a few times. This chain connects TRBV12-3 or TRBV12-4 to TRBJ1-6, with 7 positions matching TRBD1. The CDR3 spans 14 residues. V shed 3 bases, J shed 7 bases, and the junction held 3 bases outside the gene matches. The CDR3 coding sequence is TGTGCCAGCAGTTTGGGACAGCTAAATTCACCCCTCCACTTT. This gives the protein CASSLGQLNSPLHF.

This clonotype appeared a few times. DNA of the CDR3: TGTGCCAGCAGTTTCGACCGGGAAAAACTGTTTTTT. Its protein product is CASSFDREKLFF. The gene calls are TRBV6-5 and TRBJ1-4; D unclear. Germline-derived CDR1 and CDR2 are MNHEY and SVGAGI. Trimming shortened V by 4 bases and J by 8 bases, and 8 bases separated the two germline ends. The CDR3 runs to 12 residues.

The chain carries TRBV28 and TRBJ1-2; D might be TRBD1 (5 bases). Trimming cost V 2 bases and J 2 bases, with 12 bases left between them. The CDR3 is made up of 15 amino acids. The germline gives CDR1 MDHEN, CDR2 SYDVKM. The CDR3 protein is CASSLGQGGNYGYTF. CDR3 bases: TGTGCCAGCAGTTTAGGCCAGGGAGGCAACTATGGCTACACCTTC.

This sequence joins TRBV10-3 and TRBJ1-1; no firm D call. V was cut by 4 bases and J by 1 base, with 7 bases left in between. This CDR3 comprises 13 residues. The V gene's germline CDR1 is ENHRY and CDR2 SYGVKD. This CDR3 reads CAISGTQNTEAFF. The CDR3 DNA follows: TGTGCCATCAGTGGCACGCAGAACACTGAAGCTTTCTTT.

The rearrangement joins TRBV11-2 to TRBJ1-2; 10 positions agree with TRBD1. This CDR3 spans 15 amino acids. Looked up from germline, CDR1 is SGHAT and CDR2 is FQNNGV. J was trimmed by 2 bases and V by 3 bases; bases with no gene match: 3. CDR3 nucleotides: TGTGCCAGCAGCTTCGGACAGGGGGGAAACTATGGCTACACCTTC. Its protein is CASSFGQGGNYGYTF.

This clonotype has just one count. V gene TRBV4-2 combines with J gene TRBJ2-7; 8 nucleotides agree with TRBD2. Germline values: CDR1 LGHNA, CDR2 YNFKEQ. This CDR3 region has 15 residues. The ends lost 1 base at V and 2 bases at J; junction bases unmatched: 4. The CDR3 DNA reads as TGTGCCAGCAGCCAAGGGGGACTAGACGCCTACGAGCAGTACTTC. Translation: CASSQGGLDAYEQYF.

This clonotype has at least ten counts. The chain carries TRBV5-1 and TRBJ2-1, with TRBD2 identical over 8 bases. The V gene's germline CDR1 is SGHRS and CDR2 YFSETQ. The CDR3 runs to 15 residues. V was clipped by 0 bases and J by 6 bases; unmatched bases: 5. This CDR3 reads CASSLVLAGSNEQFF. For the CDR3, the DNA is TGCGCCAGCAGCTTGGTTCTAGCGGGTTCCAATGAGCAGTTCTTC. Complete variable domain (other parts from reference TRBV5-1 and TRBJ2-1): KAGVTQTPRYLIKTRGQQVTLSCSPISGHRSVSWYQQTPGQGLQFLFEYFSETQRNKGNFPGRFSGRQFSNSRSEMNVSTLELGDSALYLCASSLVLAGSNEQFFGPGTRLTVL.

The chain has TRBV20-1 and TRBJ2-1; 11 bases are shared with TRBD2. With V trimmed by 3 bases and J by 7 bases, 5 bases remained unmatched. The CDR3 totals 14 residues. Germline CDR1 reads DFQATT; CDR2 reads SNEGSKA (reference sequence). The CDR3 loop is CSARRLAGGNEQFF. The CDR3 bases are TGCAGTGCTAGGAGGCTAGCGGGGGGAAATGAGCAGTTCTTC.

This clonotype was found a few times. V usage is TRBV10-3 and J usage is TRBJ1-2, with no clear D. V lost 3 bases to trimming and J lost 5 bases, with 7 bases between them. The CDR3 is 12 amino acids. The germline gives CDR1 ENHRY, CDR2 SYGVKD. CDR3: CAISDNSYGYTF. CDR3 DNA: TGTGCCATCAGTGATAATTCATATGGCTACACCTTC.

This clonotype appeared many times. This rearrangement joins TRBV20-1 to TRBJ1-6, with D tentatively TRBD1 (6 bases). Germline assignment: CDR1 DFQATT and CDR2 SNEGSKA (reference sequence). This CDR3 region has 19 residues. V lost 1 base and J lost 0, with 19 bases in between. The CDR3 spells CSARGDRRSADSYNSPLHF. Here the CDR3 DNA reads TGCAGTGCTAGAGGAGACAGGCGCTCGGCGGACTCCTATAATTCACCCCTCCACTTT.

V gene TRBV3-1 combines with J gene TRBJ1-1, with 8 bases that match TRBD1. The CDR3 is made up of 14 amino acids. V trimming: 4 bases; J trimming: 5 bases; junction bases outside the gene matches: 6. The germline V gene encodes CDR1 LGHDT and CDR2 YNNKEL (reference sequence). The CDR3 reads CASSRTGGHTEAFF. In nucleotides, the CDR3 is TGTGCCAGCAGCCGTACAGGGGGGCATACTGAAGCTTTCTTT.

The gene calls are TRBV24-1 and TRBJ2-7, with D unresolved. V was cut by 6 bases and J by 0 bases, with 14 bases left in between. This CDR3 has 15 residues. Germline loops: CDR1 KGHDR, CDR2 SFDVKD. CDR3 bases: TGTGCCACCAGTATCGGTCGAGGAAGCTCCTACGAGCAGTACTTC. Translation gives CATSIGRGSSYEQYF.

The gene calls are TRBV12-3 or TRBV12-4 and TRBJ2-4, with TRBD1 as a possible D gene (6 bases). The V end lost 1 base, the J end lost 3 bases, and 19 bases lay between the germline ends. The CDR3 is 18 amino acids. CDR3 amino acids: CASSLGNLRQVIKNIQYF. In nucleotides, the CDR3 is TGTGCCAGCAGTTTAGGAAACCTACGACAGGTGATCAAAAACATTCAGTACTTC.

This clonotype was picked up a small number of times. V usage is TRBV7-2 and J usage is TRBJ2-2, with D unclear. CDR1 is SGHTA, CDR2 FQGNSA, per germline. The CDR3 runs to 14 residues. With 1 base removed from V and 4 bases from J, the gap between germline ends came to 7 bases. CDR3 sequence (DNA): TGTGCCAGCAGCTTAGGCCAATCCACCGGGGAGCTGTTTTTT. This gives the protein CASSLGQSTGELFF.

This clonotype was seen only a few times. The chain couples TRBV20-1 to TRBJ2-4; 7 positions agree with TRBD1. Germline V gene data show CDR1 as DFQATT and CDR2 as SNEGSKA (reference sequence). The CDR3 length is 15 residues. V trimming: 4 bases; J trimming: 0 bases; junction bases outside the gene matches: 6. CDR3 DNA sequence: TGCAGTGCTATAAGGACAGGTGGAGCCAAAAACATTCAGTACTTC. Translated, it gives CSAIRTGGAKNIQYF.